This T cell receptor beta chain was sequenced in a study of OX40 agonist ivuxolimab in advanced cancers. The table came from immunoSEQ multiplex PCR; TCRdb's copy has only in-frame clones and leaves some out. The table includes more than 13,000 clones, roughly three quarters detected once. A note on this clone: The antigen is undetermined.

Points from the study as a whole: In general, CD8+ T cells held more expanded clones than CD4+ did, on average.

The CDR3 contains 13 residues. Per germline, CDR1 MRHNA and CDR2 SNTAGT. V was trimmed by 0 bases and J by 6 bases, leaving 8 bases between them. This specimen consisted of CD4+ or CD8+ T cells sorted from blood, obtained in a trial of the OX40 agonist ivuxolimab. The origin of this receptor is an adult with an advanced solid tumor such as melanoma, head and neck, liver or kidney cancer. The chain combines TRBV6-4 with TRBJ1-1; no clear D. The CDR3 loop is CASSDSLGAEAFF. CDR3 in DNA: TGTGCCAGCAGTGACTCCCTTGGGGCTGAAGCTTTCTTT.